What follows are 14 T cell receptor beta chains derived from one specimen sequenced in a study of OX40 agonist ivuxolimab in advanced cancers. Sequenced by immunoSEQ multiplex PCR; TCRdb stores in-frame clones only, minus some. The sample yields fewer than 65,000 clones, around 83% seen once. The source was CD4+ or CD8+ T cells sorted from blood, collected in a trial of the OX40 agonist ivuxolimab. Receptors originate from an adult with an advanced solid tumor such as melanoma, head and neck, liver or kidney cancer.

This chain links TRBV9 with TRBJ2-1, with 11 bases aligning to TRBD2. Germline V lookup: CDR1 SGDLS, CDR2 YYNGEE. Losses at the gene ends were 2 bases for V and 3 bases for J; bases not matched to a gene: 7. CDR3 length: 17 amino acids. The chain's CDR3 is CASSVTSGRRIYNEQFF. CDR3 DNA sequence: TGTGCCAGCAGCGTTACTAGCGGGAGACGGATCTACAATGAGCAGTTCTTC.

The chain links TRBV27 to TRBJ2-7, with 7 bases aligning to TRBD1. Per germline, CDR1 MNHEY and CDR2 SMNVEV (reference sequence). CDR3 length equals 13 residues. Unmatched junction bases numbered 8, after V lost 10 bases and J lost 2 bases. CDR3 sequence: CATGGHGAYEQYF. In nucleotides, the CDR3 is TGTGCCACAGGGGGACATGGAGCCTACGAGCAGTACTTC.

V and J are TRBV6-5 and TRBJ1-5, with 8 bases lining up with TRBD1. Trimming at V came to 5 bases and at J to 0 bases, leaving 0 bases not matched to a gene. The CDR3 length is 14 residues. Germline CDR1 reads MNHEY; CDR2 reads SVGAGI. The CDR3 protein is CASSDRGSNQPQHF. DNA of the CDR3: TGTGCCAGCAGTGACAGGGGTAGCAATCAGCCCCAGCATTTT.

This clone was counted between two and nine times. V and J are TRBV15 and TRBJ1-5; possibly TRBD1 for D (5 bases). The V and J ends lost 1 base and 5 bases respectively, with 12 bases between them. The CDR3 is 15 residues long. CDR1 is LNHNV, CDR2 YYDKDF, per germline (reference sequence). CDR3 bases: TGTGCCACCAGCAGAGTGCAGGGCTCGGATCAGCCCCAGCATTTT. It encodes CATSRVQGSDQPQHF. The full variable domain, rest sourced from reference TRBV15 and TRBJ1-5, is DAMVIQNPRYQVTQFGKPVTLSCSQTLNHNVMYWYQQKSSQAPKLLFHYYDKDFNNEADTPDNFQSRRPNTSFCFLDIRSPGLGDTAMYLCATSRVQGSDQPQHFGDGTRLSIL.

Only a few counts were recorded for this clone. The rearrangement joins TRBV10-3 to TRBJ1-2; D is uncertain. This CDR3 is built from 12 residues. The germline V and J ends were trimmed by 11 bases and 0 bases, with 10 bases remaining between them. Germline values: CDR1 ENHRY, CDR2 SYGVKD. DNA for the CDR3: TGTGCCGCGGGCCATTCTAACTATGGCTACACCTTC. The encoded protein is CAAGHSNYGYTF.

A remark on this clone: Germline and junction disagree at one end, which may indicate a read error. The gene calls are TRBV10-3 and TRBJ2-2; TRBD1 agrees at 8 bases. The V gene's germline CDR1 is ENHRY and CDR2 SYGVKD. This CDR3 comprises 15 residues. CDR3 region: CATSPGTGSTGELFF. The CDR3 DNA follows: TGTGCCACCAGTCCCGGGACAGGATCCACCGGGGAGCTGTTTTTT.

V gene TRBV2 combines with J gene TRBJ1-5; 7 nucleotides line up with TRBD1. The germline gives CDR1 SNHLY, CDR2 FYNNEI. The length of the CDR3 is 15 residues. Trimming at V came to 5 bases and at J to 6 bases, leaving 10 bases not matched to a gene. The CDR3 sequence is CASSFGRGQGQPQHF. CDR3 nucleotide sequence: TGTGCCAGCAGTTTCGGGAGGGGGCAGGGTCAGCCCCAGCATTTT. The full variable domain, completed using reference TRBV2 and TRBJ1-5, is EPEVTQTPSHQVTQMGQEVILRCVPISNHLYFYWYRQILGQKVEFLVSFYNNEISEKSEIFDDQFSVERPDGSNFTLKIRSTKLEDSAMYFCASSFGRGQGQPQHFGDGTRLSIL.

The chain joins TRBV11-1 to TRBJ2-7; the D gene is possibly TRBD2 (6 bases). V lost 1 base to trimming and J lost 4 bases, with 14 bases between them. Germline CDR1 and CDR2: SGHAT and FQDESV (reference sequence). This CDR3 has 15 amino acids. CDR3 region: CASSLVEGFGYEQYF. The CDR3 DNA follows: TGTGCCAGCAGCTTAGTGGAGGGATTTGGGTACGAGCAGTACTTC. Full variable domain (missing parts from reference TRBV11-1 and TRBJ2-7): EAEVAQSPRYKITEKSQAVAFWCDPISGHATLYWYRQILGQGPELLVQFQDESVVDDSQLPKDRFSAERLKGVDSTLKIQPAELGDSAMYLCASSLVEGFGYEQYFGPGTRLTVT.

There are a few counts of this clone. This chain uses TRBV6-1 with TRBJ1-5; no definite D call. This CDR3 region has 14 residues. V was clipped by 4 bases and J by 2 bases, with 9 bases between them. Germline V gene lookup returns CDR1 MNHNS and CDR2 SASEGT. In DNA form, the CDR3 reads TGTGCCAGCAGTGGGGCCTTTGGCAATCAGCCCCAGCATTTT. Translated, it gives CASSGAFGNQPQHF.

The chain has TRBV19 and TRBJ1-5, with D unresolved. This CDR3 is built from 16 residues. Germline loops: CDR1 LNHDA, CDR2 SQIVND (reference sequence). Trimming removed 7 bases at V and 6 bases at J, with 22 bases between. The CDR3 nucleotides read TGTGCCAGTACCCATGGGAAGAGCCTCGGGATTCAGCCCCAGCATTTT. Amino acid sequence: CASTHGKSLGIQPQHF.

This clone has a handful of counts. V and J are TRBV30 and TRBJ2-1; no reliable D call. CDR1 and CDR2 from the germline V gene are GTSNPN and SVGIG (reference sequence). The CDR3 spans 13 residues. Trimming removed 4 bases from V and 0 bases from J, with 7 bases in between. The CDR3 nucleotides read TGTGCCTGGACCCGAAGCTCCTACAATGAGCAGTTCTTC. Residues: CAWTRSSYNEQFF.

This sequence joins TRBV5-1 and TRBJ2-1, with 9 positions matching TRBD2. CDR3 size: 17 residues. Germline V gene sequence: CDR1 SGHRS, CDR2 YFSETQ. The junction had 11 bases not matched to a gene; V was cut back by 4 bases and J by 3 bases. The CDR3 reads CASSIGPSGELYNEQFF. Here the CDR3 DNA reads TGCGCCAGCAGCATTGGCCCTAGCGGGGAACTCTACAATGAGCAGTTCTTC.

The V gene is TRBV11-2, the J gene TRBJ2-7; tentative D call: TRBD1 (6 bases). The CDR3 extends over 16 amino acids. The V end lost 2 bases, the J end lost 0 bases, and 14 bases lay between the germline ends. Germline V gives CDR1 SGHAT, CDR2 FQNNGV. The CDR3 is CASSLNFQDSSYEQYF. CDR3 bases: TGTGCCAGCAGCTTAAATTTCCAGGACAGCTCCTACGAGCAGTACTTC.

The V call is TRBV11-3, the J call TRBJ2-2; 10 nucleotides agree with TRBD1. The CDR3 has 16 residues. The germline CDR1 and CDR2 sequences are SGHNT and YENEEA. V was pared by 4 bases and J by 4 bases, with 6 bases of the junction left unmatched. The CDR3 is CASSSDRGLATGELFF. The CDR3 nucleotides are TGTGCCAGCAGCTCAGACAGGGGGCTGGCCACCGGGGAGCTGTTTTTT. The whole variable domain, filled in from reference TRBV11-3 and TRBJ2-2, reads EAGVVQSPRYKIIEKKQPVAFWCNPISGHNTLYWYLQNLGQGPELLIRYENEEAVDDSQLPKDRFSAERLKGVDSTLKIQPAELGDSAVYLCASSSDRGLATGELFFGEGSRLTVL.